The 30 T cell receptor beta chains given below trace back to one sample, sequenced in a study of blood T cells in healthy people across ages. A J-beta primer mix and a sample-barcoded 5' primer were used in a second PCR of roughly 7 to 12 cycles. Using its own MiXCR run on the 5' RACE reads, TCRdb lists one record per CDR3 protein. This table has around 1,900,000 distinct CDR3 sequences, roughly 43% appearing once. The sequenced sample consisted of blood. These TCRs come from a human donor in good health.

This clonotype was seen just once. V usage is TRBV2 and J usage is TRBJ2-1; D ambiguous. The CDR3 covers 10 residues. Germline values: CDR1 SNHLY, CDR2 FYNNEI. Trimming took 7 bases from V and 9 from J, leaving 7 bases between them. The CDR3 DNA reads as TGTGCCAGCACAAGTGGTGAGCAGTTCTTC. Translating gives CASTSGEQFF. Combining the CDR3 with reference TRBV2 and TRBJ2-1 gives the whole variable domain EPEVTQTPSHQVTQMGQEVILRCVPISNHLYFYWYRQILGQKVEFLVSFYNNEISEKSEIFDDQFSVERPDGSNFTLKIRSTKLEDSAMYFCASTSGEQFFGPGTRLTVL.

The chain recombines TRBV4-2 with TRBJ2-4, with D perhaps given as TRBD1 or TRBD2 (5 bases each). The J call may be faulty, since TRBJ2-7 better matches the DNA end. Germline lookup yields CDR1 LGHNA and CDR2 YNFKEQ. This CDR3 has 17 amino acids. CDR3 sequence (DNA): TGTGCCAGCAGCCAAGGGGACCTGACGGGACCTTCCTACGAGCAGTACTTC. Translation: CASSQGDLTGPSYEQYF.

This clonotype showed up just a few times. The chain has TRBV5-1 and TRBJ2-1, with TRBD1 matching 8 bases. V was pared by 4 bases and J by 6 bases, with 9 bases of the junction left unmatched. Germline V gene data show CDR1 as SGHRS and CDR2 as YFSETQ. This CDR3 has 15 residues. The CDR3 nucleotides are TGCGCCAGCAGCGGTGACAGGGGTGTTGGCAATGAGCAGTTCTTC. It is translated as CASSGDRGVGNEQFF. Complete variable domain (other parts from reference TRBV5-1 and TRBJ2-1): KAGVTQTPRYLIKTRGQQVTLSCSPISGHRSVSWYQQTPGQGLQFLFEYFSETQRNKGNFPGRFSGRQFSNSRSEMNVSTLELGDSALYLCASSGDRGVGNEQFFGPGTRLTVL.

The gene calls are TRBV20-1 and TRBJ2-1; D gene ambiguous. The CDR3 contains 12 residues. CDR1 and CDR2 from the germline V gene are DFQATT and SNEGSKA (reference sequence). Trimming took off 0 bases at V and 10 bases at J, with 10 bases between the two ends. The CDR3 bases are TGCAGTGCTAGAGAGGGTCCATACGAGCAGTTCTTC. Translated, it gives CSAREGPYEQFF.

The CDR3 spells CATSGAADISTDTQYF. CDR3 nucleotides: TGTGCCACCAGCGGAGCGGCAGACATTAGCACAGATACGCAGTATTTT. The chain joins TRBV24-1 to TRBJ2-3, with a possible D match to TRBD2 (5 bases). The V end lost 7 bases, the J end lost 0 bases, and 16 bases lay between the germline ends. The CDR3 loop spans 16 amino acids. Per germline, CDR1 KGHDR and CDR2 SFDVKD.

This clonotype was found a few times. The V gene is TRBV5-4, the J gene TRBJ2-2; D is ambiguous. Germline-derived CDR1 and CDR2 are SGHNT and YYREEE (reference sequence). This CDR3 is built from 14 residues. The V and J ends lost 1 base and 0 bases respectively, with 4 bases between them. CDR3 sequence reads: CASSLWTNTGELFF. CDR3 bases: TGTGCCAGCAGCTTGTGGACGAACACCGGGGAGCTGTTTTTT.

The rearrangement joins TRBV7-2 to TRBJ2-5, with 8 positions matching TRBD2. The CDR3 is 18 amino acids. The V gene end was trimmed by 1 base and the J gene end by 5 bases; junction bases not matched to a gene: 15. Germline loops: CDR1 SGHTA, CDR2 FQGNSA. CDR3 DNA sequence: TGTGCCAGCAGCTTAGGGGAGCGGCGGGGGGACCTTTCGGAGACCCAGTACTTC. Its protein is CASSLGERRGDLSETQYF.

The V call is TRBV7-9, the J call TRBJ2-7; weak D call: TRBD1 (6 bases). Germline-derived CDR1 and CDR2 are SEHNR and FQNEAQ (reference sequence). V was shortened by 5 bases and J by 3 bases, with 14 bases between the two germline ends. The CDR3 covers 14 residues. Here the CDR3 reads CASSPQTGIYEQYF. DNA for the CDR3: TGTGCCAGCAGCCCACAAACAGGGATCTACGAGCAGTACTTC.

The chain couples TRBV9 to TRBJ2-4; no clear D gene. With 0 bases removed from V and 7 bases from J, the gap between germline ends came to 8 bases. The CDR3 is 13 amino acids. Germline V CDR1 and CDR2: SGDLS, YYNGEE. The CDR3 loop is CASSVGMDNIQYF. For the CDR3, the DNA is TGTGCCAGCAGCGTAGGGATGGATAACATTCAGTACTTC.

As for this clonotype: This may be a read error, as it is one base from a much larger clone. The V call is TRBV29-1, the J call TRBJ2-7, with TRBD1 identical over 8 bases. This CDR3 is 15 amino acids long. Trimming at V came to 7 bases and at J to 6 bases, leaving 17 bases not matched to a gene. Germline V gene data show CDR1 as SQVTM and CDR2 as ANQGSEA. CDR3 loop: CSATTGVRDLCEQYF. CDR3 DNA sequence: TGCAGCGCTACGACAGGGGTACGGGATTTGTGCGAGCAGTACTTC.

V gene TRBV6-6 combines with J gene TRBJ1-4; D perhaps matches TRBD1 (5 bases). Trimming left V 4 bases short and J 4 bases short, with 10 bases between. There are 14 residues in the CDR3. In germline, CDR1 is MNHNY, CDR2 SVGAGI (reference sequence). CDR3 residues: CASSFDSFNEKLFF. The CDR3 nucleotides are TGTGCCAGCAGTTTTGACAGTTTTAATGAAAAACTGTTTTTT.

This chain connects TRBV20-1 to TRBJ2-3; no clear D gene. Germline CDR1 DFQATT, CDR2 SNEGSKA (reference sequence). V dropped 3 bases and J dropped 5 bases, with 15 bases sitting between them. The CDR3 extends over 14 amino acids. CDR3: CSARSSVAVDTQYF. DNA of the CDR3: TGCAGTGCTAGGTCTTCTGTGGCAGTAGATACGCAGTATTTT.

CDR3 amino acids: CASSLKRLAGVFSYEQYF. The CDR3 DNA sequence: TGTGCCAGCAGCTTAAAGCGACTAGCGGGGGTCTTTTCCTACGAGCAGTACTTC. The chain uses TRBV13 and TRBJ2-7, with 12 bases fitting TRBD2. CDR1 and CDR2 (germline): PRHDT, FYEKMQ (reference sequence). V gave up 2 bases and J gave up 1 base; unmatched junction bases: 9. The CDR3 is 18 amino acids.

The chain is built from TRBV5-6 and TRBJ2-5, with 10 bases matching TRBD1. The CDR3 loop spans 15 amino acids. The V segment lost 4 bases and the J segment 11 bases; nucleotides outside the gene matches: 14. Germline V lookup: CDR1 SGHDT, CDR2 YYEEEE. The CDR3 nucleotides read TGTGCCAGCAGCCCGGAGGGACAGGGGACAGGAGAGCAGTACTTC. It encodes CASSPEGQGTGEQYF.

This clonotype was seen a few times. The genes are TRBV6-6 and TRBJ2-7; D possibly matches TRBD1 or TRBD2 (5 bases each). Per the germline V gene, CDR1 is MNHNY and CDR2 is SVGAGI (reference sequence). V gave up 6 bases and J gave up 0 bases, with 15 bases separating them. This CDR3 is built from 15 residues. Here the CDR3 reads CASSSGTMSSYEQYF. The CDR3 DNA reads TGTGCCAGCAGCTCCGGGACGATGAGCTCCTACGAGCAGTACTTC.

The DNA of the CDR3 is TGTGCCAGCAGTTCCGCAGAAGGCGGTCCTTATGGCTACACCTTC. Translated, it gives CASSSAEGGPYGYTF. The V call is TRBV27, the J call TRBJ1-2; the D is unclear. Deletions cut 4 bases from V and 5 bases from J, with 17 bases between. Per the germline V gene, CDR1 is MNHEY and CDR2 is SMNVEV (reference sequence). The CDR3 runs to 15 residues.

The chain couples TRBV29-1 to TRBJ1-2; no reliable D call. The CDR3 covers 13 residues. Per the germline V gene, CDR1 is SQVTM and CDR2 is ANQGSEA. Trimming shortened V by 7 bases and J by 6 bases, and 18 bases separated the two germline ends. This CDR3 is CSAESVLEDGYTF. Written as DNA, the CDR3 is TGCAGCGCCGAGTCTGTCCTGGAGGATGGCTACACCTTC.

This rearrangement joins TRBV11-2 to TRBJ2-1; 7 bases align to TRBD1. CDR3 length: 13 amino acids. In germline, CDR1 is SGHAT, CDR2 FQNNGV. Trimming cost V 5 bases and J 9 bases; bases outside gene matches: 7. CDR3 coding DNA: TGTGCCAGCAGCCTACAGGGGTCAATTGAGCAGTTCTTC. Residues: CASSLQGSIEQFF.

This clonotype was observed a few times. The chain recombines TRBV11-2 with TRBJ2-1, with 9 bases fitting TRBD2. CDR1 SGHAT and CDR2 FQNNGV come from the germline V gene. V lost 5 bases to trimming and J lost 6 bases; unmatched junction nucleotides: 14. The CDR3 length is 17 residues. The CDR3: CASSPLLFSGSLNEQFF. The CDR3 bases are TGTGCCAGCAGCCCACTCTTATTTAGCGGGAGTCTCAATGAGCAGTTCTTC. Filled out from reference TRBV11-2 and TRBJ2-1, the complete variable domain reads EAGVAQSPRYKIIEKRQSVAFWCNPISGHATLYWYQQILGQGPKLLIQFQNNGVVDDSQLPKDRFSAERLKGVDSTLKIQPAKLEDSAVYLCASSPLLFSGSLNEQFFGPGTRLTVL.

This clonotype has a count of ten or more. V gene TRBV29-1 combines with J gene TRBJ2-4; weak D call: TRBD2 (6 bases). Germline loops: CDR1 SQVTM, CDR2 ANQGSEA. The V end lost 2 bases, the J end lost 3 bases, and 11 bases lay between the germline ends. The CDR3 sequence is 14 residues long. The DNA for the CDR3 is TGCAGCGTTGAAAAGGAGGGGCTCAAAAACATTCAGTACTTC. Residues: CSVEKEGLKNIQYF.

The chain joins TRBV7-6 to TRBJ1-2; 10 bases align to TRBD1. Germline values: CDR1 SGHVS, CDR2 FNYEAQ. The CDR3 is made up of 16 amino acids. V shed 5 bases, J shed 4 bases, and the junction held 10 bases outside the gene matches. The CDR3 is CASSPFPGQGIYGYTF. The CDR3, as DNA: TGTGCCAGCAGCCCATTCCCGGGACAGGGGATCTATGGCTACACCTTC.

As to this clonotype: Relative to the germline gene, one junction end is altered; a read error may explain this. The gene calls are TRBV7-2 and TRBJ1-2, with D unresolved. CDR1 and CDR2 from the germline V gene are SGHTA and FQGNSA. The CDR3 extends over 15 amino acids. The CDR3 DNA reads TGTGCCAGCAGCTTGGGCGACGTGCTAAACTATGGCTGCACCTTC. Translated: CASSLGDVLNYGCTF.

The rearrangement links TRBV7-2 to TRBJ1-1; D is undetermined. The CDR3 totals 13 residues. The V gene's germline CDR1 is SGHTA and CDR2 FQGNSA. The germline V and J ends were trimmed by 1 base and 10 bases, with 13 bases remaining between them. This chain's CDR3 is CASSLDRGVRAFF. In DNA form, the CDR3 reads TGTGCCAGCAGCTTAGATCGCGGGGTGCGAGCTTTCTTT.

This clonotype was observed a few times. The chain has TRBV29-1 and TRBJ2-3, with D perhaps TRBD1 or TRBD2 (6 bases each). Germline V CDR1 and CDR2: SQVTM, ANQGSEA. V dropped 5 bases and J dropped 4 bases, with 13 bases sitting between them. The CDR3 has 13 residues. Written as DNA, the CDR3 is TGCAGCGTTAAGGGGGGTAGCGCAGATACGCAGTATTTT. Residues: CSVKGGSADTQYF.

The chain joins TRBV12-3 or TRBV12-4 to TRBJ1-4; D uncertain. Deletions cut 6 bases from V and 8 bases from J, with 10 bases between. The CDR3 runs 12 residues. CDR3 in amino acids: CASSHAGEKLFF. The CDR3 DNA reads as TGTGCCAGCAGCCACGCTGGGGAAAAACTGTTTTTT.

The rearrangement joins TRBV7-9 to TRBJ2-2; no clear D. Deletions cut 11 bases from V and 6 bases from J, with 16 bases between. This CDR3 region has 13 residues. The germline V gene has CDR1 SEHNR and CDR2 FQNEAQ (reference sequence). In DNA form, the CDR3 reads TGTGCCGGATCAGCCGACTTTGCCGGGGAGCTGTTTTTT. Translation: CAGSADFAGELFF.

The V gene is TRBV28, the J gene TRBJ1-2, with no clear D. V shed 3 bases and J shed 2 bases, with 7 bases lying between them. This CDR3 region has 13 residues. CDR1 and CDR2 from the germline V gene are MDHEN and SYDVKM. The CDR3 sequence: CASSFPKNYGYTF. DNA for the CDR3: TGTGCCAGCAGTTTCCCTAAGAACTATGGCTACACCTTC.

In the case of this clonotype: The CDR3 does not close with the conserved phenylalanine or tryptophan, likely indicating a read error. The chain joins TRBV7-8 to TRBJ1-5, with TRBD1 matching 7 bases. V dropped 5 bases and J dropped 2; count of bases not matched to a gene: 9. The CDR3 consists of 16 residues. CDR1 and CDR2 (germline): SGHVS, FQNEAQ. CDR3 in amino acids: CASSRPRTGGNQPQHC. CDR3 nucleotide sequence: TGTGCCAGCAGCCGCCCGAGGACAGGAGGCAATCAGCCCCAGCATTGT.

The chain is built from TRBV3-1 and TRBJ1-1, with a weak D call TRBD1 (6 bases). Germline loops: CDR1 LGHDT, CDR2 YNNKEL (reference sequence). Trimming removed 3 bases at V and 7 bases at J, with 15 bases between. CDR3 length: 14 amino acids. The DNA for the CDR3 is TGTGCCAGCAGCCAGTTAGGGGGGGACGATGAAGCTTTCTTT. It yields the protein CASSQLGGDDEAFF.

V gene TRBV5-1 combines with J gene TRBJ1-2; D not certain. The CDR3 totals 12 residues. Germline-derived CDR1 and CDR2 are SGHRS and YFSETQ. V lost 5 bases, J lost 12 bases, and 17 bases lay in between. This CDR3 reads CASSDTGSRDTF. The CDR3 DNA is TGCGCCAGCAGTGACACGGGTAGCCGGGACACCTTC.